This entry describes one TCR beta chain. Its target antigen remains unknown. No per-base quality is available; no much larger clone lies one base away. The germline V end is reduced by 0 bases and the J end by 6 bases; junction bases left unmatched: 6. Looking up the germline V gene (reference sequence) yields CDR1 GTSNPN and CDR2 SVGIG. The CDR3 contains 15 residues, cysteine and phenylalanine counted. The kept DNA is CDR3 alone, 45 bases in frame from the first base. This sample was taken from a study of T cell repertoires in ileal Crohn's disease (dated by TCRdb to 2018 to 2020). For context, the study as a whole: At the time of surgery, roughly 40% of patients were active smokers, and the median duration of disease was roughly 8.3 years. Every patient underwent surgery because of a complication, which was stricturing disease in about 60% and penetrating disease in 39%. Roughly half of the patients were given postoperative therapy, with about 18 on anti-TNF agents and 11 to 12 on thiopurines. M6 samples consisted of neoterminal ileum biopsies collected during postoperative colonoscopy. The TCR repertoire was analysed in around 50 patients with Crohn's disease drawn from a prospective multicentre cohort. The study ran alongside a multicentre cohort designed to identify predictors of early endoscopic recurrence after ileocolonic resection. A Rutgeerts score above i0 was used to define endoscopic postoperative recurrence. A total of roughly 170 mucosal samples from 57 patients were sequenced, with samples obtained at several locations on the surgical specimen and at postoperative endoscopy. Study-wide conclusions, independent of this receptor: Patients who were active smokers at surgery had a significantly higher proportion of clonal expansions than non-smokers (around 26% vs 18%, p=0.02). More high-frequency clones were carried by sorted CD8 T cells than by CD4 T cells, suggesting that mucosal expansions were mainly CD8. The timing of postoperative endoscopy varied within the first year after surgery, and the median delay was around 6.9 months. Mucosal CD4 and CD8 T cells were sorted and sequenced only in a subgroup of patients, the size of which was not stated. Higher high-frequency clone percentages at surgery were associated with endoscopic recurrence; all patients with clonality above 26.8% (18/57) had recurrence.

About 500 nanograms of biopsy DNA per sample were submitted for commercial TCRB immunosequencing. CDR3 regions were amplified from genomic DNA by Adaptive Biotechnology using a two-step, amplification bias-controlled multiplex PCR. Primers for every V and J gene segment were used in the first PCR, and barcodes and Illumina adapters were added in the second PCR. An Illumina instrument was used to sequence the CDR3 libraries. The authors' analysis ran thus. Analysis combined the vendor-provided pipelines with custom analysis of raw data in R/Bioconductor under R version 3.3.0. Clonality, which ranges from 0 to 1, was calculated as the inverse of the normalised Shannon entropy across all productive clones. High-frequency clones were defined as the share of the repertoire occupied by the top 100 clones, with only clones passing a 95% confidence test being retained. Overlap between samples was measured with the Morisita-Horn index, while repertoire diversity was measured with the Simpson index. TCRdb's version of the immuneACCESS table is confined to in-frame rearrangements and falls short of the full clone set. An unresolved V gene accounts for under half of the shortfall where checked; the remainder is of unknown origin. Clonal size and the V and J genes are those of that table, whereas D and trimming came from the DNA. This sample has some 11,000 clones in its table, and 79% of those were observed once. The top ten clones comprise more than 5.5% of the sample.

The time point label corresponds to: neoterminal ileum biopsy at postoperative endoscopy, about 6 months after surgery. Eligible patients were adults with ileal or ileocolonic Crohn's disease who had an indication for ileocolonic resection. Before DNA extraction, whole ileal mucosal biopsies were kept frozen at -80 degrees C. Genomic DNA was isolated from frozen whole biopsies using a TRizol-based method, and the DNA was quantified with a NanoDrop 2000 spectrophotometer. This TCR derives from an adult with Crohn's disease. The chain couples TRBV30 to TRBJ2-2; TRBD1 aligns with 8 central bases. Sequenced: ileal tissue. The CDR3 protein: CAWSVQDRDAGELFF. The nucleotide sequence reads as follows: TGTGCCTGGAGTGTCCAGGACAGGGACGCCGGGGAGCTGTTTTTT.